These 10 T cell receptor beta chains were sequenced from one sample in a study of T-cell reconstitution after alpha-beta-depleted transplantation in children. TCRbeta library preparation incorporated unique molecular identifiers. A single record per CDR3 protein comes from TCRdb applying MiXCR to the PCR reads. The sample records approximately 500,000 distinct CDR3 sequences, approximately 10% being singletons. This specimen was PBMCs, taken before TCRalphabeta/CD19-depleted stem cell transplant. The source of these receptors is a child aged 2-15 years with inherited bone marrow failure, due to receive a stem cell transplant.

This clonotype was observed at least ten times. The chain recombines TRBV6-5 with TRBJ2-7; 9 nucleotides align to TRBD1. The CDR3 contains 15 residues. Per the germline V gene, CDR1 is MNHEY and CDR2 is SVGAGI. V lost 4 bases to trimming and J lost 3 bases; unmatched junction nucleotides: 7. CDR3 in amino acids: CASSSLGQGNYEQYF. DNA for the CDR3: TGTGCCAGCAGTTCCTTGGGACAGGGAAACTACGAGCAGTACTTC.

This clonotype was observed a handful of times. The V call is TRBV29-1, the J call TRBJ1-1; D perhaps matches TRBD1 (6 bases). V lost 3 bases and J 8 bases, leaving 13 bases between the germline ends. The CDR3 contains 12 residues. Germline V gives CDR1 SQVTM, CDR2 ANQGSEA. Written as DNA, the CDR3 is TGCAGCGTTGATCCGGGGGCGGTAGAAGCTTTCTTT. It is translated as CSVDPGAVEAFF.

The table lists this clonotype with many counts. The rearrangement links TRBV12-3 or TRBV12-4 to TRBJ2-6; tentatively, D is TRBD1 (5 bases). V was cut by 5 bases and J by 0 bases, with 11 bases left in between. CDR3 length equals 16 residues. CDR3 residues: CASSPRVPSGANVLTF. CDR3 DNA sequence: TGTGCCAGCAGTCCCAGGGTTCCCTCTGGGGCCAACGTCCTGACTTTC.

This clonotype was detected many times. This chain joins TRBV27 and TRBJ2-5; maybe TRBD2 (5 bases). The CDR3 totals 14 residues. Germline V gene lookup returns CDR1 MNHEY and CDR2 SMNVEV (reference sequence). The V end was cut by 2 bases, the J end by 5 bases, with 12 bases between. CDR3 DNA: TGTGCCAGCAGTTTAGGGAGTACGAGGGAGACCCAGTACTTC. Translating it yields CASSLGSTRETQYF.

The J gene is TRBJ2-1, the V gene TRBV20-1; 9 nucleotides line up with TRBD2. Germline assignment: CDR1 DFQATT and CDR2 SNEGSKA (reference sequence). The CDR3 extends over 15 amino acids. J lost 9 bases, V lost 1 base, and 10 bases had no gene match. CDR3 amino acids: CSARAGREGRVEQFF. For the CDR3, the DNA is TGCAGTGCTAGAGCTGGGCGGGAGGGCCGGGTTGAGCAGTTCTTC.

This clonotype was observed a few times. The gene calls are TRBV7-8 and TRBJ2-2; D unresolved. Looked up from germline, CDR1 is SGHVS and CDR2 is FQNEAQ. Trimming removed 11 bases at V and 7 bases at J, with 29 bases between. This CDR3 has 17 amino acids. Here the CDR3 DNA reads TGTGCCGATTACCACCCTGAAGATCCGAGTCCAGGCGGGGAGCTGTTTTTT. Its protein is CADYHPEDPSPGGELFF.

This clonotype appeared many times. This chain uses TRBV15 with TRBJ1-1; D is possibly TRBD1 (6 bases). The CDR3 extends over 13 amino acids. Trimming removed 5 bases from V and 7 bases from J, with 14 bases in between. The germline V gene has CDR1 LNHNV and CDR2 YYDKDF (reference sequence). The CDR3 loop reads CATSGTGQLEAFF. The CDR3 coding sequence is TGTGCCACCAGCGGTACGGGACAACTTGAAGCTTTCTTT.

There are many counts of this clonotype. The CDR3 protein is CASSLGGGARIYSNQPQHF. CDR3 nucleotides: TGTGCCAGCAGTTTAGGAGGGGGCGCGAGGATATATAGCAATCAGCCCCAGCATTTT. This chain uses TRBV28 with TRBJ1-5; 7 nucleotides agree with TRBD1. CDR1 is MDHEN, CDR2 SYDVKM, per germline. The CDR3 covers 19 residues. Unmatched junction bases numbered 13, after V lost 2 bases and J lost 0 bases.

This chain joins TRBV2 and TRBJ2-7; 7 nucleotides align to TRBD1. Germline CDR1 is SNHLY and CDR2 is FYNNEI. The trim removed 7 bases at V and 2 bases at J, leaving 5 bases unmatched. The CDR3 spans 13 residues. CDR3 protein: CASITGDAYEQYF. CDR3 coding DNA: TGTGCCAGCATAACAGGGGACGCCTACGAGCAGTACTTC.

In this sample, this clonotype turned up many times. This chain's CDR3 is CSVERVDYSNQPQHF. DNA of the CDR3: TGCAGTGTTGAGAGGGTGGATTATAGCAATCAGCCCCAGCATTTT. The V gene is TRBV20-1, the J gene TRBJ1-5; D gene uncertain. V lost 7 bases and J 0 bases, leaving 16 bases between the germline ends. The CDR3 is made up of 15 amino acids. Germline V gene sequence: CDR1 DFQATT, CDR2 SNEGSKA (reference sequence).